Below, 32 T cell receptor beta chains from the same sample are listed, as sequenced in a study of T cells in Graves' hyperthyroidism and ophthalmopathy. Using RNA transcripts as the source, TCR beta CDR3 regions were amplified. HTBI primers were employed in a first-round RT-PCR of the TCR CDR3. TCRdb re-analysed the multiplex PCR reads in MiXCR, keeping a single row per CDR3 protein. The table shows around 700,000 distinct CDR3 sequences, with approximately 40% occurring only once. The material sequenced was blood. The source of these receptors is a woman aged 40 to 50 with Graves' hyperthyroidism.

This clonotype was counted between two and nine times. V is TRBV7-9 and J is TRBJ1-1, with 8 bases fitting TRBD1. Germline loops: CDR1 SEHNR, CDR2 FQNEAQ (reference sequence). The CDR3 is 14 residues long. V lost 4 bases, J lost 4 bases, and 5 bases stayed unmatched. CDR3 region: CASSSKTGGTEAFF. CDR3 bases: TGTGCCAGCAGCTCTAAAACAGGGGGCACTGAAGCTTTCTTT.

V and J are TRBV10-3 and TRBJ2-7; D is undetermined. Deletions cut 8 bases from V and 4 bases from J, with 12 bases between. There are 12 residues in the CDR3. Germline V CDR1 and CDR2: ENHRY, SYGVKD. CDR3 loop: CAISPRAYEQYF. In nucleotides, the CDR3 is TGTGCCATCTCCCCACGGGCATACGAGCAGTACTTC.

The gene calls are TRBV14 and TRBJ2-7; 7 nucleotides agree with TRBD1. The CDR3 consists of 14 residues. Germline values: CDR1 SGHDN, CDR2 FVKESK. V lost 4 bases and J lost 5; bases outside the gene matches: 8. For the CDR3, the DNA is TGTGCCAGCAGCCCGAAGACAGGGCAAAACGAGCAGTACTTC. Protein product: CASSPKTGQNEQYF.

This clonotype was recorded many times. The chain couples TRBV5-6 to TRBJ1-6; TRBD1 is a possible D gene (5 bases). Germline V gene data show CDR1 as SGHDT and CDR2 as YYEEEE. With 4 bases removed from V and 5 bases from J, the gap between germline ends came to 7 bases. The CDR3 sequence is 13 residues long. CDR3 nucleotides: TGTGCCAGCAGCCTGACAGATAATTCACCCCTCCACTTT. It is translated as CASSLTDNSPLHF.

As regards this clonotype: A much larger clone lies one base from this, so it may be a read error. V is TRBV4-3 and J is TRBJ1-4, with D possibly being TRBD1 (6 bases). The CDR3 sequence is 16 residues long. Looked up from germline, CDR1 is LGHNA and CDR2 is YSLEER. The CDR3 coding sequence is TGCGCCAGCAGCCAAGATCTGGGCAGGGGAAGTGAAGAACTGTTTTTT. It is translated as CASSQDLGRGSEELFF.

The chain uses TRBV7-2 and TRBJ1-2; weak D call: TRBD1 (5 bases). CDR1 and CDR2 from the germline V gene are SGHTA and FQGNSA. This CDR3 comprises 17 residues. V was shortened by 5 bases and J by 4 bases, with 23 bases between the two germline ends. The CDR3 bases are TGTGCCAGCAGCCAGGATCCACAGGCGGGGCAGGGCTATGGCTACACCTTC. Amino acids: CASSQDPQAGQGYGYTF. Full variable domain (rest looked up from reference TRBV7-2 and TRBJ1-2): GAGVSQSPSNKVTEKGKDVELRCDPISGHTALYWYRQSLGQGLEFLIYFQGNSAPDKSGLPSDRFSAERTGGSVSTLTIQRTQQEDSAVYLCASSQDPQAGQGYGYTFGSGTRLTVV.

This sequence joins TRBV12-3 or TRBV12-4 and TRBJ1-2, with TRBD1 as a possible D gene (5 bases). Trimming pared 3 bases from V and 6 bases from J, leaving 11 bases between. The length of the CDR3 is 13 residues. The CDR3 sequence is CASSLLQGDGYTF. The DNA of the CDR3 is TGTGCCAGCAGTTTGCTGCAGGGAGATGGCTACACCTTC.

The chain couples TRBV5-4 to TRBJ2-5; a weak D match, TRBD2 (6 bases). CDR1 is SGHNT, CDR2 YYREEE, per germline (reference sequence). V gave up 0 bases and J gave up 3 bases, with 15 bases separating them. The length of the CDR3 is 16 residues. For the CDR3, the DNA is TGTGCCAGCAGCTTGGCCGTATGGGGGGAAGAAGAGACCCAGTACTTC. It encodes CASSLAVWGEEETQYF.

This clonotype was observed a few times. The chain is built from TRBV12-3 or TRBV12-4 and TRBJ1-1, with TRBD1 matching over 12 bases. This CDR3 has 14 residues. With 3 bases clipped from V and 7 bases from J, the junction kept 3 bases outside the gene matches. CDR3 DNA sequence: TGTGCCAGCAGTTTGGGACAGGGGGCAATTGAAGCTTTCTTT. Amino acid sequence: CASSLGQGAIEAFF.

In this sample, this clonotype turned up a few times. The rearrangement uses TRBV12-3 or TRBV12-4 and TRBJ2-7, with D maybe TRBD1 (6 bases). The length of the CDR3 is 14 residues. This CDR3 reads CASGTPNRAYEQYF. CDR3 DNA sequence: TGTGCTAGTGGCACACCCAACAGGGCTTACGAGCAGTACTTC.

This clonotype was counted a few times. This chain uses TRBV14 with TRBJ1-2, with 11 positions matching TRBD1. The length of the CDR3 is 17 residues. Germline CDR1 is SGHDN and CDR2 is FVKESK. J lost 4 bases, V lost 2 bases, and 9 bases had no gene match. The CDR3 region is CASSQPGQGARGYGYTF. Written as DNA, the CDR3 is TGTGCCAGCAGCCAACCTGGACAGGGGGCGAGGGGCTATGGCTACACCTTC.

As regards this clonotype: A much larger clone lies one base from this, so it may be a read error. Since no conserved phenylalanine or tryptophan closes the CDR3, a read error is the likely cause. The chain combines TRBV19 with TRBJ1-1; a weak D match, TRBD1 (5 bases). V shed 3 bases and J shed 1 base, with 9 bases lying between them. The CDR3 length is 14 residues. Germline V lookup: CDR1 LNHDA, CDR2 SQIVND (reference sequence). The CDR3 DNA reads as TGTGCCAGTAGTATTGGGGCGGAGAACACTGAAGCTTTCTCT. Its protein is CASSIGAENTEAFS.

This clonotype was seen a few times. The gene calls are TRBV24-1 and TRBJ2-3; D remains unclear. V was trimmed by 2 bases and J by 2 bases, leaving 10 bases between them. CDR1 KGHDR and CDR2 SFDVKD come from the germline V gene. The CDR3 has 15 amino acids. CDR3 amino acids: CATSDWTRNTDTQYF. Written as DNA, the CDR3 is TGTGCCACCAGTGATTGGACCAGGAACACAGATACGCAGTATTTT.

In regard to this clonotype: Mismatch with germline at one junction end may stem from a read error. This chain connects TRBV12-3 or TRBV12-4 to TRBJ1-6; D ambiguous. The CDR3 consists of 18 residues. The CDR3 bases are TGTGCCAGCAGTTTAGCATCCAGTCACCAAACCTACAATTCACCCCTCCACTTT. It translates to CASSLASSHQTYNSPLHF.

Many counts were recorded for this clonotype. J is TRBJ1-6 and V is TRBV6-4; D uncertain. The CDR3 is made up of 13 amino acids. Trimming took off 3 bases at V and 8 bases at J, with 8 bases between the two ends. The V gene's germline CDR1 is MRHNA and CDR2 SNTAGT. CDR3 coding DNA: TGTGCCAGCAGTGAGGGTCGGGATTCACCCCTCCACTTT. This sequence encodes CASSEGRDSPLHF.

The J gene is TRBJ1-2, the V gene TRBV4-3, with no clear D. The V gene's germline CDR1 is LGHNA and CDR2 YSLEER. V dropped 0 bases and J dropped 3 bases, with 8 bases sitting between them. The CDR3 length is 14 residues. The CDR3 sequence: CASSQDTGDYGYTF. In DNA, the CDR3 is TGCGCCAGCAGCCAAGATACCGGGGACTATGGCTACACCTTC.

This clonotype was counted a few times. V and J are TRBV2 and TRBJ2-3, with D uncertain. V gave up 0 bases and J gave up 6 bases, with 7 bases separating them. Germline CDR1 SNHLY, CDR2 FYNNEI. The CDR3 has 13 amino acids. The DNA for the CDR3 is TGTGCCAGCAGTGAAGCGCCTCGGGATACGCAGTATTTT. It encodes CASSEAPRDTQYF.

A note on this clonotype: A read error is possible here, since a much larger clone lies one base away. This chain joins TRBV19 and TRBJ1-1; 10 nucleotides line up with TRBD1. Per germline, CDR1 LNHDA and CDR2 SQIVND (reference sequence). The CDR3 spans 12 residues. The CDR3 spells CASRTGGSYASF. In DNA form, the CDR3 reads TGTGCCAGCCGGACAGGGGGGAGTTACGCTTCCTTT.

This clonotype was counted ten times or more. The CDR3 here is CASSLDAESSYEQYF. CDR3 DNA: TGTGCCAGCAGCTTGGATGCCGAGAGCTCCTACGAGCAGTACTTC. The J gene is TRBJ2-7, the V gene TRBV5-8; D not certain. V was cut by 0 bases and J by 0 bases, with 10 bases left in between. From germline, CDR1 is SGHTS and CDR2 YDEGEE. The CDR3 consists of 15 residues.

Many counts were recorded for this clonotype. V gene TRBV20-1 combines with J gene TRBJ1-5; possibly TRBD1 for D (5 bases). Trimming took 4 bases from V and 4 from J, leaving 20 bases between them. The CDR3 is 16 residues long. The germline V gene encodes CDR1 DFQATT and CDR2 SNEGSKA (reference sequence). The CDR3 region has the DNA TGCAGTGCTACATCTGGGGCAGCCTTACTTAATCAGCCCCAGCATTTT. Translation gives CSATSGAALLNQPQHF.

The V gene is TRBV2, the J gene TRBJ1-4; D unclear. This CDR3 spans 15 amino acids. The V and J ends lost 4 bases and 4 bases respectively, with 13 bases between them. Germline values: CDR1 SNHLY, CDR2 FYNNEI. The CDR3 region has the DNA TGTGCCAGCAGTGCGGGCCAGCCTCATAATGAAAAACTGTTTTTT. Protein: CASSAGQPHNEKLFF.

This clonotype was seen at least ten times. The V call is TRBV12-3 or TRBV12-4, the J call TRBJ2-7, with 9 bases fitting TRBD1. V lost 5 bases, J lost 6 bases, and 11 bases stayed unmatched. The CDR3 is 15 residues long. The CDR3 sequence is CASSTAGTGYVEQYF. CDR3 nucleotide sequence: TGTGCCAGCAGTACCGCAGGGACAGGGTATGTCGAGCAGTACTTC.

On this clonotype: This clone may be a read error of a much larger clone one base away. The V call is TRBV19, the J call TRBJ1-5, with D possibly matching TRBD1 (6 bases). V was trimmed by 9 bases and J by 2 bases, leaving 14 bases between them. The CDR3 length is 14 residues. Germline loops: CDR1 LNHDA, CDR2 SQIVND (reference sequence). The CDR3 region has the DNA TGTGCCAGCAATAAAGAGGGGGGCAATCAGCCCCAGCATTTT. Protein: CASNKEGGNQPQHF.

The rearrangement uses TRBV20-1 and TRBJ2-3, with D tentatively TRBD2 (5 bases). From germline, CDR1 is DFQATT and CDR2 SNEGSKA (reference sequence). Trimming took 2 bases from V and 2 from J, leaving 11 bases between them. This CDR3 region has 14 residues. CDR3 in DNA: TGCAGTGCTAGAACAGCGGTCGCCACAGATACGCAGTATTTT. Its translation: CSARTAVATDTQYF.

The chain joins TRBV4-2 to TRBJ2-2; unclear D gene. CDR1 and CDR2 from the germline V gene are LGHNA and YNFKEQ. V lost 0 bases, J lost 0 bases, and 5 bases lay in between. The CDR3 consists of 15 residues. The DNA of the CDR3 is TGTGCCAGCAGCCAAGATTGGTCGAACACCGGGGAGCTGTTTTTT. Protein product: CASSQDWSNTGELFF.

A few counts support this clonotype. The CDR3 spells CSAHDGPLNEKLFF. The CDR3 DNA sequence: TGCAGTGCTCACGACGGACCGCTTAATGAAAAACTGTTTTTT. This sequence joins TRBV20-1 and TRBJ1-4; D gene unclear. This CDR3 contains 14 residues. V lost 5 bases, J lost 4 bases, and 14 bases lay in between. The germline CDR1 and CDR2 sequences are DFQATT and SNEGSKA (reference sequence).

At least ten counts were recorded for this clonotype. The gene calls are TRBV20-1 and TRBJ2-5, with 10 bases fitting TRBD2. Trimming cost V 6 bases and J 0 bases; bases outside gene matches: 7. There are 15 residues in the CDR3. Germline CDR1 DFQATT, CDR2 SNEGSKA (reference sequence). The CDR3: CSAAPLAGNQETQYF. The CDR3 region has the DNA TGCAGTGCCGCCCCACTAGCGGGGAACCAAGAGACCCAGTACTTC.

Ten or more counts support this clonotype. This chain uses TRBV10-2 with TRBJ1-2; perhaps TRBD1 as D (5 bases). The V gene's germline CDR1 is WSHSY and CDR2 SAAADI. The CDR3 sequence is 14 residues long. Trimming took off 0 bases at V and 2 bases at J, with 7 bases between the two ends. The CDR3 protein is CASSESQGNYGYTF. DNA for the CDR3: TGCGCCAGCAGTGAGTCGCAGGGAAACTATGGCTACACCTTC.

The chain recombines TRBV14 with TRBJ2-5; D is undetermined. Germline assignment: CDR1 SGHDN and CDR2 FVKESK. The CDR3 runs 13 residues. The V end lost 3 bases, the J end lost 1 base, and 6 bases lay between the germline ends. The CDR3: CASSQTIQETQYF. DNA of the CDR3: TGTGCCAGCAGCCAGACAATCCAAGAGACCCAGTACTTC.

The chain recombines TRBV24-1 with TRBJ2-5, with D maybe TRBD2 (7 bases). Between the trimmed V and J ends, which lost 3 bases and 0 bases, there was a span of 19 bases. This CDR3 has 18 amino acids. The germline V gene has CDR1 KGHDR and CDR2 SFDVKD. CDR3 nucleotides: TGTGCCACCAGTGATCCGCTGGGGGGGGCCGGGTACCAAGAGACCCAGTACTTC. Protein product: CATSDPLGGAGYQETQYF.

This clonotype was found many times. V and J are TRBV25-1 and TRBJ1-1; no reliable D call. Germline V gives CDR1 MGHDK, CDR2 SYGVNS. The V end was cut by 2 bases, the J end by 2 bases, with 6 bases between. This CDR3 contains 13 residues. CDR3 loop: CASSERDNTEAFF. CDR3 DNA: TGTGCCAGCAGTGAAAGAGATAACACTGAAGCTTTCTTT.

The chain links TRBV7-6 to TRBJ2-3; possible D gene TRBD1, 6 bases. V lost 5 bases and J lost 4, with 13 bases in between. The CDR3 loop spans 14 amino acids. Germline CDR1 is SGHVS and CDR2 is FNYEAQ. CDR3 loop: CASSLLRTADTQYF. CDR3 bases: TGTGCCAGCAGCCTCCTCAGGACAGCAGATACGCAGTATTTT.